These T cell receptor beta chains were read from a single sample in a study of siplizumab effects on memory and regulatory T cells. The protocol was immunoSEQ multiplex PCR, while the TCRdb copy is restricted to in-frame clones and leaves out a portion. This sample has about 14,000 clones; around 49% occur once, and the top ten carry roughly 9.5%. These receptors have no known antigen. The sequenced sample consisted of CFSE-low (dividing) CD4+ T cells sorted from an allogeneic mixed lymphocyte reaction. These receptors were taken from a human donor in good health; the cells came from an allogeneic mixed lymphocyte reaction. CDR3s include the opening cysteine and the closing phenylalanine or tryptophan. A D gene is named only where the DNA matches it firmly. Clone size is shown for a subset of rows, as once, few, many or a class of expanded clone.

j_gene	d_gene	abundance	v_gene	CDR3aa	CDR3nt
TRBJ2-3	-	few	TRBV2	CASSPQILSTDTQYF	TGTGCCAGCAGTCCGCAAATACTTAGCACAGATACGCAGTATTTT
TRBJ1-1	-	once	TRBV7-9	CASSLDMNTEAFF	TGTGCCAGCAGCTTAGACATGAACACTGAAGCTTTCTTT
TRBJ2-7	-	few	TRBV7-9	CASSYLDRRKYF	TGTGCCAGCAGCTACCTCGACAGGAGGAAGTACTTC
TRBJ2-7	-	-	TRBV11-3	CATSGDLAYEQYF	TGTGCCACCTCGGGGGACTTGGCCTACGAGCAGTACTTC
TRBJ1-5	-	-	TRBV19	CASSWGTGTKNQPQHF	TGTGCCAGTAGTTGGGGAACAGGGACTAAAAATCAGCCCCAGCATTTT
TRBJ1-2	TRBD1	-	TRBV2	CASSQDRGGYTF	TGTGCCAGCAGTCAGGACAGGGGTGGCTACACCTTC
TRBJ1-2	-	-	TRBV30	CAWSVTNYGYTF	TGTGCCTGGAGTGTGACTAACTATGGCTACACCTTC
TRBJ1-2	-	-	TRBV6-6	CARQGADNYGYTF	TGTGCCAGGCAGGGTGCCGACAACTATGGCTACACCTTC
TRBJ2-7	-	-	TRBV7-2	CASSLDYEQYF	TGTGCCAGCAGCTTAGACTACGAGCAGTACTTC
TRBJ2-2	-	-	TRBV5-1	CASSRGFSNTGELFF	TGCGCCAGCAGCCGGGGGTTTTCAAACACCGGGGAGCTGTTTTTT
TRBJ2-3	-	once	TRBV5-1	CASSSLISRVTDTQYF	TGCGCCAGCAGCTCCTTAATCTCCCGGGTCACAGATACGCAGTATTTT
TRBJ2-2	-	-	TRBV7-3	CASSLRRDAGELFF	TGTGCCAGCAGCCTAAGGAGGGACGCCGGGGAGCTGTTTTTT
TRBJ1-3	-	few	TRBV5-1	CASSGDTSGNTIYF	TGCGCCAGCAGCGGGGACACCTCTGGAAACACCATATATTTT
TRBJ2-2	-	-	TRBV30	CAWSVTLNTGELFF	TGTGCCTGGAGTGTCACATTAAACACCGGGGAGCTGTTTTTT
TRBJ1-5	-	-	TRBV19	CATRARGGRGNQPQHF	TGTGCCACTAGGGCCCGGGGGGGGCGAGGCAATCAGCCCCAGCATTTT
TRBJ2-7	TRBD1	-	TRBV28	CASSPGTGGLEQYF	TGTGCCAGCAGCCCCGGGACAGGCGGGTTGGAGCAGTACTTC
TRBJ2-7	TRBD2	once	TRBV11-2	CASSPRDPGLAGGYEQYF	TGTGCCAGCAGCCCGCGGGATCCGGGACTAGCGGGGGGCTACGAGCAGTACTTC
TRBJ2-5	TRBD1	-	TRBV5-8	CASSFSGTGLGETQYF	TGTGCCAGCAGCTTTTCCGGGACAGGGCTCGGAGAGACCCAGTACTTC
TRBJ2-2	-	-	TRBV5-4	CASSLLTSDTGEPFF	TGTGCCAGCAGCCTACTGACTAGTGACACCGGGGAGCCGTTTTTT
TRBJ2-1	TRBD2	few	TRBV27	CASCQGLAGGLRKEQFF	TGTGCCAGCTGCCAGGGACTAGCGGGAGGGCTGAGGAAGGAGCAGTTCTTC
TRBJ2-7	-	-	TRBV11-3	CASSLGRDSYEQYF	TGTGCCAGCAGCTTGGGCAGGGACTCCTACGAGCAGTACTTC
TRBJ1-6	-	-	TRBV6-5	CASSLDSYNSPLHF	TGTGCCAGCAGTTTGGACAGCTATAATTCACCCCTCCACTTT